One T cell receptor (beta chain) is described in this entry. Its target is unknown. Germline loops: CDR1 SGHRS, CDR2 YFSETQ. This CDR3 region has 15 residues. After removal of 3 bases from V and 4 bases from J, the junction contained 6 bases not matched to a gene. The sample belongs to a study of radiotherapy plus CTLA-4 blockade in lung cancer. Sequenced by immunoSEQ multiplex PCR; TCRdb stores in-frame clones only, minus some. The data hold 45,000 to 60,000 clones, with 75% to 80% observed a single time. Study-wide findings and caveats: Increased serum interferon-beta after radiation also reportedly predicted response strongly.

V usage is TRBV5-1 and J usage is TRBJ1-1, with 10 bases lining up with TRBD1. Sequenced here: peripheral blood, sampled from a patient treated with radiotherapy plus ipilimumab. The sequence was obtained from a human donor with non-small cell lung cancer whose response to radiotherapy plus ipilimumab could not be evaluated. The CDR3 is CASSWAGTGVTEAFF. The CDR3 coding sequence is TGCGCCAGCAGCTGGGCTGGGACAGGGGTCACTGAAGCTTTCTTT.